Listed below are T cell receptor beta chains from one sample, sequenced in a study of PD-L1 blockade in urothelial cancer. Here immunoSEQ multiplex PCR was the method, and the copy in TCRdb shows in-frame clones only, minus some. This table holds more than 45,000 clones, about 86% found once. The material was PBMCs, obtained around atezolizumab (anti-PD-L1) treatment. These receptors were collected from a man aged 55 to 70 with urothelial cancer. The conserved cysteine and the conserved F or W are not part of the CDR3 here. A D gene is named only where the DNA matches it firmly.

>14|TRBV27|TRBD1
ASSLSTTGANQPQH
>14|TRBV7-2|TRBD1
ASSRTGGSSNEKLF
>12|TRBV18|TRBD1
ASSQGALTYEQY
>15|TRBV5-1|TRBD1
ASSFRDSPYIHYGYT
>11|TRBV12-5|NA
ASGLDRVYGYT
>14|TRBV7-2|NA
ASSLDPSTTNYGYT
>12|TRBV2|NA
ASGLQGGTDTQY
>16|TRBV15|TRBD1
ATSRAIPGQGSLRTQY
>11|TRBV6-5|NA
ASSLTGNYEQY
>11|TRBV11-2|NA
ASSQGRVSEQF
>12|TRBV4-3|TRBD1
ASSFGQGPYEQY
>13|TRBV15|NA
ATSRETGVIYEQY
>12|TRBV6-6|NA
ASSRQRTEETQY
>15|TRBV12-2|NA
ASRPPGGSRRPYEQY
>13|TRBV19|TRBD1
ASVKAGGRNQPQH
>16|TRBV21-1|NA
ASSIRDRVRGRKSPLH
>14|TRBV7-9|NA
ASSLARGTSNQPQH
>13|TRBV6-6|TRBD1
ASSSRDRGNNEQF
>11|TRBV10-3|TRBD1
ATETGDNQPQH
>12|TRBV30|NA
AWSLGQSTDTQY
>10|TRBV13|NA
ASTQGGEKLF
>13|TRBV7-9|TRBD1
ASSFHDRGSGGYT
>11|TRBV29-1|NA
SAEDWGSYEQY
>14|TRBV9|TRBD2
ASGRTSGGSHGELF
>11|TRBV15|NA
ATSREGRETQY
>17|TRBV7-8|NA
ASSLAAPIGSNGNQPQH
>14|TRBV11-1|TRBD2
ASSTTLSGWTDTQY